This entry describes one TCR beta chain. Its antigen is currently unknown. The CDR3 runs 12 residues. V lost 6 bases and J lost 15; bases outside the gene matches: 10. CDR1 is LGHNT and CDR2 is FRNRAP in the germline V gene. The library came from three nested PCR rounds adapted from ARM-PCR protocols. Using its own MiXCR run on the multiplex PCR reads, TCRdb lists one record per CDR3 protein. The data contain under 150,000 distinct CDR3 sequences, around 65% of them singletons. These data originate in a study of tumor and adjacent non-tumor tissue in lung cancer. Whole-study context: Samples averaged roughly 4.2 million productive TCRbeta reads each. Study-wide results and caveats: Compared with tumor, normal lung showed significantly lower TCR diversity.

No cell sorting was done before RNA was extracted from the tissue. The chain is built from TRBV12-5 and TRBJ1-4, with 7 positions matching TRBD1. Sequencing used lung tumor tissue. This clonotype was obtained from a man aged 55-75 years with small cell lung cancer. The DNA for the CDR3 is TGTGCTAGTGGAATGTACCGGGACAGATTGTTTTTT. Translating gives CASGMYRDRLFF. Full variable domain (missing parts from reference TRBV12-5 and TRBJ1-4): DARVTQTPRHKVTEMGQEVTMRCQPILGHNTVFWYRQTMMQGLELLAYFRNRAPLDDSGMPKDRFSAEMPDATLATLKIQPSEPRDSAVYFCASGMYRDRLFFGSGTQLSVL.